Following are 5 T cell receptor beta chains from one sample sequenced in a study of T cells in Graves' hyperthyroidism and ophthalmopathy. RNA transcripts provided the source from which TCR beta CDR3 regions were amplified. HTBI primers were used for first-round RT-PCR of the TCR CDR3. TCRdb re-analysed the multiplex PCR reads in MiXCR, keeping a single row per CDR3 protein. Here the sample spans under 700,000 distinct CDR3 sequences, about 43% being singletons. The sequencing input was peripheral blood or thyroid tissue (not recorded which). The receptors stem from a woman younger than 30 with Graves' hyperthyroidism.

In its sample, this clonotype was seen a few times. The chain combines TRBV7-9 with TRBJ2-2; D is unresolved. In germline, CDR1 is SEHNR, CDR2 FQNEAQ (reference sequence). V lost 5 bases and J 3 bases, leaving 10 bases between the germline ends. The CDR3 is 14 amino acids. For the CDR3, the DNA is TGTGCCAGCAGCCGTACTAAAGACACCGGGGAGCTGTTTTTT. It encodes CASSRTKDTGELFF.

V is TRBV7-9 and J is TRBJ1-6; D unclear. The germline gives CDR1 SEHNR, CDR2 FQNEAQ (reference sequence). This CDR3 has 17 residues. Trimming shortened V by 1 base and J by 0 bases, and 10 bases separated the two germline ends. CDR3 region: CASSLVTGSSYNSPLHF. In nucleotides, the CDR3 is TGTGCCAGCAGCTTAGTTACCGGGAGCTCCTATAATTCACCCCTCCACTTT.

V and J are TRBV6-1 and TRBJ1-5; 9 bases align to TRBD1. The J segment lost 5 bases and the V segment lost 6 bases, leaving 8 bases of the junction unmatched. Germline values: CDR1 MNHNS, CDR2 SASEGT. CDR3 length: 15 residues. The CDR3: CASSPGTGHDQPQHF. DNA of the CDR3: TGTGCCAGCAGCCCCGGGACAGGGCATGATCAGCCCCAGCATTTT.

The chain carries TRBV6-1 and TRBJ1-3; D is perhaps TRBD1 (5 bases). CDR3 length: 16 residues. V was shortened by 5 bases and J by 2 bases, with 16 bases between the two germline ends. CDR1 is MNHNS, CDR2 SASEGT, per germline. CDR3 coding DNA: TGTGCCAGCAGTACCACCCACAGGAAGACTGGAAACACCATATATTTT. This codes for CASSTTHRKTGNTIYF.

This clonotype showed up just a few times. This chain links TRBV2 with TRBJ2-7; tentative D call: TRBD1 (5 bases). CDR3 size: 12 residues. Trimming took off 9 bases at V and 0 bases at J, with 9 bases between the two ends. CDR1 and CDR2 (germline): SNHLY, FYNNEI. The CDR3 nucleotides read TGTGCCAGTAAGACAGACTCCTACGAGCAGTACTTC. It specifies CASKTDSYEQYF.